The rows below give T cell receptor beta chains drawn from one sample of a study of early T cells in non-severe SARS-CoV-2 infection. Each CDR3 protein gets one entry after TCRdb re-called the 5' RACE reads with MiXCR. This repertoire shows 75,000 or so distinct CDR3 sequences, 10% to 12% found once; its top ten account for approximately 5%. Material: whole blood, obtained at baseline. The source of these receptors is an adult who was a healthcare worker with PCR-confirmed SARS-CoV-2 infection or an uninfected control (not recorded which). Each CDR3 is given with its conserved first and last residue. D genes are given only for firm matches. Size tells how often a clone was seen (once, few, many) or the class of an expanded clone, and some rows leave it out.

DNA: TGTGCCAGCAGCTTAGAATGGGACAGGGCGATTGGAGCCAAAAACATTCAGTACTTC
CDR3: CASSLEWDRAIGAKNIQYF
size: few
D: TRBD1
V: TRBV7-2
J: TRBJ2-4

DNA: TGTGCCAGCAGCCCCGGGCTTAGTGGGGAGACCCAGTACTTC
CDR3: CASSPGLSGETQYF
size: many
D: .
V: TRBV7-2
J: TRBJ2-5

DNA: TGCGCCAGCAGTGTCAACAGGGGCCTTCAAGAGACCCAGTACTTC
CDR3: CASSVNRGLQETQYF
size: .
D: TRBD1
V: TRBV10-2
J: TRBJ2-5

DNA: TGTGCCAGCAGCTCGACAGGGGGGGGCAATCAGCCCCAGCATTTT
CDR3: CASSSTGGGNQPQHF
size: .
D: TRBD1
V: TRBV6-5
J: TRBJ1-5

DNA: TGCAGTGCTAGAGATCCGGAAAGGGTCTACGAGCAGTACTTC
CDR3: CSARDPERVYEQYF
size: .
D: .
V: TRBV20-1
J: TRBJ2-7

DNA: TGCGCCAGCAGCCGACAGTACGACTACGAGCAGTACTTC
CDR3: CASSRQYDYEQYF
size: .
D: .
V: TRBV5-1
J: TRBJ2-7

DNA: TGTGCCAGCAGCCTGCTAGCGGGAGCCGGGGAGCTGTTTTTT
CDR3: CASSLLAGAGELFF
size: few
D: TRBD2
V: TRBV14
J: TRBJ2-2

DNA: TGTGCCAGCAGCAGGGACCTCATGGGGGAGTCCTGGGAGTACTTC
CDR3: CASSRDLMGESWEYF
size: .
D: .
V: TRBV2
J: TRBJ2-7

DNA: TGCGCCAGCAGCTCGGGCGGAACTAACACCGGGGAGCTGTTTTTT
CDR3: CASSSGGTNTGELFF
size: .
D: .
V: TRBV5-1
J: TRBJ2-2

DNA: TGTGCCAGCAGCCCAGACACAAACTATGGCTACACCTTC
CDR3: CASSPDTNYGYTF
size: few
D: .
V: TRBV7-9
J: TRBJ1-2

DNA: TGTGCCAGCAGCTTAAGTGCGGGAAACTACAATGAGCAGTTCTTC
CDR3: CASSLSAGNYNEQFF
size: .
D: .
V: TRBV7-3
J: TRBJ2-1

DNA: TGCGCCAGCAGCTGGAACGACAATTCAGGGGTCTCTGAAGTTTTCTTT
CDR3: CASSWNDNSGVSEVFF
size: .
D: .
V: TRBV5-1
J: TRBJ1-1

DNA: TGCAGTGCTATAGGACAGGTGGCTGAAGCTTTCTTT
CDR3: CSAIGQVAEAFF
size: .
D: TRBD1
V: TRBV20-1
J: TRBJ1-1

DNA: TGTGCCAGCAGCTTACGACTAGCCAGCCCGCCGAAAAACATTCAGTACTTC
CDR3: CASSLRLASPPKNIQYF
size: few
D: TRBD2
V: TRBV11-2
J: TRBJ2-4

DNA: TGTACCAGCTCACGACAGGGGGCTGCCAATGAGCAGTTCTTC
CDR3: CTSSRQGAANEQFF
size: .
D: TRBD1
V: TRBV18
J: TRBJ2-1

DNA: TGTGCCAGCAGCCAAGGAAGGAACACCGGGGAGCTGTTTTTT
CDR3: CASSQGRNTGELFF
size: .
D: .
V: TRBV4-2
J: TRBJ2-2

DNA: TGTGCTAGCAGCTCCGCCCCCGGCAACAATGAGCAGTTCTTC
CDR3: CASSSAPGNNEQFF
size: .
D: .
V: TRBV7-7
J: TRBJ2-1

DNA: TGTGCCAGCAGTGCCCGTAACAGCGGGATTAATGAAAAACTGTTTTTT
CDR3: CASSARNSGINEKLFF
size: .
D: .
V: TRBV12-3/TRBV12-4
J: TRBJ1-4

DNA: TGTGCCAGCAGTTTAGGGTCCCAAGGCCTGGGAAATGAGCAGTTCTTC
CDR3: CASSLGSQGLGNEQFF
size: once
D: .
V: TRBV12-3/TRBV12-4
J: TRBJ2-1

DNA: TGTGCCATCAGTGAGTCTTTGGGGGGACAACAGATTGAAAAACTGTTTTTT
CDR3: CAISESLGGQQIEKLFF
size: few
D: .
V: TRBV10-3
J: TRBJ1-4

DNA: TGTGCCAGCAGCCAAGGACCCGACAGCTCCTACGAGCAGTACTTC
CDR3: CASSQGPDSSYEQYF
size: .
D: .
V: TRBV3-1
J: TRBJ2-7

DNA: TGTGCCAGCAGTTACCCCGGACTAGCGGGTAACACCGGGGAGCTGTTTTTT
CDR3: CASSYPGLAGNTGELFF
size: few
D: TRBD2
V: TRBV6-2/TRBV6-3
J: TRBJ2-2

DNA: TGTGCCAGCAGCCTCGTGACTGCCAATGAGCAGTTCTTC
CDR3: CASSLVTANEQFF
size: .
D: .
V: TRBV14
J: TRBJ2-1

DNA: TGTGCCAGCAGCCTAACAGGAGCCGCCCTTAACTATGGCTACACCTTC
CDR3: CASSLTGAALNYGYTF
size: few
D: .
V: TRBV12-3/TRBV12-4
J: TRBJ1-2

DNA: TGTGCCACCGGGGCTAGACAGGGGGCTATAGAGACCCAGTACTTC
CDR3: CATGARQGAIETQYF
size: .
D: TRBD1
V: TRBV24-1
J: TRBJ2-5

DNA: TGTGCCAGCAGCTTAGAAGAAAATAATGAAAAACTGTTTTTT
CDR3: CASSLEENNEKLFF
size: many
D: .
V: TRBV7-8
J: TRBJ1-4

DNA: TGTGCCAGCAGCCAAGCTCAGGGGGCCAATTCACCCCTCCACTTT
CDR3: CASSQAQGANSPLHF
size: many
D: TRBD1
V: TRBV14
J: TRBJ1-6

DNA: TGTGCCAGCAGCTTAGTGTCTAGCTACAACACCGGGGAGCTGTTTTTT
CDR3: CASSLVSSYNTGELFF
size: .
D: .
V: TRBV7-6
J: TRBJ2-2

DNA: TGTGCCAGCAGCCAAACAGCACTGACAACTAATGAAAAACTGTTTTTT
CDR3: CASSQTALTTNEKLFF
size: few
D: .
V: TRBV11-2
J: TRBJ1-4

DNA: TGTGCCAGCTGGGGGGCCGGGGAGACCCAGTACTTC
CDR3: CASWGAGETQYF
size: few
D: .
V: TRBV7-9
J: TRBJ2-5

DNA: TGCAGTGCTAGAGAATTGGGAGATACGCAGTATTTT
CDR3: CSARELGDTQYF
size: .
D: .
V: TRBV20-1
J: TRBJ2-3

DNA: TGTGCCTGGAGTCCACTTGGAGATACGCAGTATTTT
CDR3: CAWSPLGDTQYF
size: few
D: .
V: TRBV30
J: TRBJ2-3

DNA: TGTGCCAGCTCACCGAGAGAGGGGGCGAAAGAGTTTGAAGAGACCCAGTACTTC
CDR3: CASSPREGAKEFEETQYF
size: .
D: TRBD1
V: TRBV18
J: TRBJ2-5

DNA: TGCAGTGCTAGTGAGAGGCTCACAGATACGCAGTATTTT
CDR3: CSASERLTDTQYF
size: few
D: .
V: TRBV20-1
J: TRBJ2-3

DNA: TGTGCCAGCAGCAAGGGACTAGCGCCCCGCGAGCAGTACTTC
CDR3: CASSKGLAPREQYF
size: few
D: TRBD2
V: TRBV2
J: TRBJ2-7

DNA: TGTGCCAGCAGCCTAAATGCGGGGAGAGTAGATACGCAGTATTTT
CDR3: CASSLNAGRVDTQYF
size: .
D: .
V: TRBV7-9
J: TRBJ2-3

DNA: TGTGCCAGCAGCTTGGCCCTGCTAGCGGAGACCAACACAGATACGCAGTATTTT
CDR3: CASSLALLAETNTDTQYF
size: many
D: TRBD2
V: TRBV5-5
J: TRBJ2-3

DNA: TGTGCCAGCAGCCGCCTGACAGAAAACTATGGCTACACCTTC
CDR3: CASSRLTENYGYTF
size: few
D: .
V: TRBV4-2
J: TRBJ1-2

DNA: TGTGCCAGTAGTACGGCAGGGAATCCCACAGATACGCAGTATTTT
CDR3: CASSTAGNPTDTQYF
size: many
D: .
V: TRBV19
J: TRBJ2-3

DNA: TGCGCCAGCAGCCCAACAGGGGTTCACGAGCAGTACTTC
CDR3: CASSPTGVHEQYF
size: many
D: TRBD1
V: TRBV10-1
J: TRBJ2-7

DNA: TGTGCCAGCAGGTCCACTGCTGCCTTGGGTAATGAGCAGTTCTTC
CDR3: CASRSTAALGNEQFF
size: .
D: .
V: TRBV12-3/TRBV12-4
J: TRBJ2-1

DNA: TGCGCCAGCAGCAAGAAGGGGGGGAGTACGCAGTATTTT
CDR3: CASSKKGGSTQYF
size: .
D: .
V: TRBV4-1
J: TRBJ2-3

DNA: TGCGCCAGCACAATGCCGACAGGGAACTATGGCTACACCTTC
CDR3: CASTMPTGNYGYTF
size: few
D: TRBD1
V: TRBV10-2
J: TRBJ1-2

DNA: TGTGCCAGTAGTGCTGCCAGGGCTGGCTACACCTTC
CDR3: CASSAARAGYTF
size: many
D: .
V: TRBV19
J: TRBJ1-2

DNA: TGCAGTGCTCGGGACAGACAAGAGACCCAGAACTTC
CDR3: CSARDRQETQNF
size: .
D: TRBD1
V: TRBV20-1
J: TRBJ2-5

DNA: TGCAGTGCTAGGAGAGTGCAAGGGATGGTGGACGGGGAGCTGTTTTTT
CDR3: CSARRVQGMVDGELFF
size: many
D: .
V: TRBV20-1
J: TRBJ2-2

DNA: TGTGCCAGCAGCTTGGTTAGGACAGGGGGCTTCACTGAAGCTTTCTTT
CDR3: CASSLVRTGGFTEAFF
size: many
D: TRBD1
V: TRBV5-4
J: TRBJ1-1

DNA: TGTGCCAGCAGCGTAGGAGCGGGGCCTTACGAGCAGTACTTC
CDR3: CASSVGAGPYEQYF
size: .
D: TRBD2
V: TRBV9
J: TRBJ2-7